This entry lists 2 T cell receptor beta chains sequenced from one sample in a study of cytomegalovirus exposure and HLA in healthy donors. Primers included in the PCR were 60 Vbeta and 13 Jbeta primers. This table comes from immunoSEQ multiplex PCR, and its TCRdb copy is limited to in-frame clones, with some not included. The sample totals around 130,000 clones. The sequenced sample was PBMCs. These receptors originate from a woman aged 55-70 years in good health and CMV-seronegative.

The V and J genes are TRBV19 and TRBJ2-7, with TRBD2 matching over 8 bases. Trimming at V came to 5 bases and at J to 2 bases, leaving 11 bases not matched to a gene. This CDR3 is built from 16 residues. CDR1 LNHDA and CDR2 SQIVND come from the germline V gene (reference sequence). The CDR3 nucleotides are TGTGCCAGTAGTCCACAGGGTACTAGCGGCACCTACGAGCAGTACTTC. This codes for CASSPQGTSGTYEQYF.

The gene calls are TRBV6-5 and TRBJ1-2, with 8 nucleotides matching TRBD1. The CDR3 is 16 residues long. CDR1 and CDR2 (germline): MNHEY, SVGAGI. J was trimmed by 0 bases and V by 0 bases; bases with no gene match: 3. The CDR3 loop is CASSYSGQGANYGYTF. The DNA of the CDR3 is TGTGCCAGCAGTTACTCCGGACAGGGAGCTAACTATGGCTACACCTTC.